This T cell receptor (beta chain) was recorded in a study of T-cell reconstitution after alpha-beta-depleted transplantation in children. Points from the study as a whole: Roughly two months post-transplant, alpha-beta T cells reportedly originated from several hundred graft clones that had expanded. T cells produced anew were the main source of T-cell counts and diversity one year after transplant.

Unique molecular identifiers were used to barcode this TCRbeta library. TCRdb re-derived calls from the PCR reads in MiXCR, one entry per CDR3 protein. The sample yields around 800,000 distinct CDR3 sequences, 15% to 20% seen once. The CDR3 runs to 15 residues. The germline V and J ends were trimmed by 0 bases and 3 bases, with 9 bases remaining between them. Per the germline V gene, CDR1 is SGHVS and CDR2 is FQNEAQ. This clonotype was counted only a few times. Its specificity is not known. The sample was PBMCs, mostly from graft donor cells, taken 360 days after TCRalphabeta/CD19-depleted stem cell transplant. This rearrangement joins TRBV7-8 to TRBJ1-5, with D uncertain. The clonotype was recovered from a male patient younger than 18 who had a stem cell transplant for acute lymphoblastic leukemia, so the T cells may come from the graft donor. For the CDR3, the DNA is TGTGCCAGCAGCTTAGCGTGGCAGATCAATCAGCCCCAGCATTTT. It is translated as CASSLAWQINQPQHF.